The 30 T cell receptor beta chains in this list originate from one sample, sequenced in a study of cytomegalovirus exposure and HLA in healthy donors. PCR amplification relied on 60 Vbeta primers (plus 13 Jbeta primers). Using immunoSEQ multiplex PCR, the repertoire was profiled, and TCRdb retains in-frame clones only, with some absent. This table holds around 120,000 clones, roughly 80% found once. Material for sequencing was PBMCs. These TCRs come from a woman between 40 and 50 years old in good health and CMV-seropositive.

The V call is TRBV5-1, the J call TRBJ2-1; tentatively, D is TRBD1 (5 bases). Germline-derived CDR1 and CDR2 are SGHRS and YFSETQ. Trimming stripped 4 bases from V and 4 bases from J, with 9 bases between. The CDR3 totals 13 residues. The CDR3 coding sequence is TGCGCCAGCAGCAGTCAGGGATACAATGAGCAGTTCTTC. Translation: CASSSQGYNEQFF.

This chain connects TRBV6-5 to TRBJ1-4; D not resolved. Trimming took 5 bases from V and 3 from J, leaving 10 bases between them. The CDR3 length is 14 residues. Looked up from germline, CDR1 is MNHEY and CDR2 is SVGAGI. Written as DNA, the CDR3 is TGTGCCAGCAGTGCGGAGTTGGCTAATGAAAAACTGTTTTTT. Protein product: CASSAELANEKLFF.

This sequence joins TRBV6-6 and TRBJ2-5, with a possible D match to TRBD1 (6 bases). With the DNA end fitting TRBJ2-7 better, the J assignment may be wrong. The V gene's germline CDR1 is MNHNY and CDR2 SVGAGI (reference sequence). This CDR3 has 14 residues. The CDR3 protein is CASSRGLGAYEQYF. The CDR3 region has the DNA TGTGCCAGCAGCAGGGGTCTGGGAGCGTACGAGCAGTACTTC.

As regards this clone: An end of the junction differs from the germline gene, which may be a read error. The chain joins TRBV7-7 to TRBJ2-2, with 8 positions matching TRBD2. The length of the CDR3 is 16 residues. Germline lookup yields CDR1 SSHAT and CDR2 FNYEAQ (reference sequence). The CDR3 reads CASSLERGGNTGELFF. For the CDR3, the DNA is TGTGCTAGCAGCTTAGAACGGGGGGGGAACACCGGGGAGCTGTTTTTT. Together with reference TRBV7-7 and TRBJ2-2, the CDR3 gives the full variable domain: GAGVSQSPRYKVTKRGQDVTLRCDPISSHATLYWYQQALGQGPEFLTYFNYEAQPDKSGLPSDRFSAERPEGSISTLTIQRTEQRDSAMYRCASSLERGGNTGELFFGEGSRLTVL.

This sequence joins TRBV4-2 and TRBJ1-6, with 9 bases aligning to TRBD1. This CDR3 is 17 amino acids long. After removal of 0 bases from V and 4 bases from J, the junction contained 4 bases not matched to a gene. Per germline, CDR1 LGHNA and CDR2 YNFKEQ. This chain's CDR3 is CASSQEAGQGYNSPLHF. Here the CDR3 DNA reads TGTGCCAGCAGCCAAGAAGCTGGACAGGGGTATAATTCACCCCTCCACTTT.

The chain links TRBV5-6 to TRBJ1-2, with TRBD1 matching over 8 bases. Unmatched junction bases numbered 6, after V lost 0 bases and J lost 5 bases. Per the germline V gene, CDR1 is SGHDT and CDR2 is YYEEEE. This CDR3 spans 15 amino acids. CDR3 in amino acids: CASSLAGQGSYGYTF. CDR3 DNA sequence: TGTGCCAGCAGCTTGGCTGGACAGGGCTCTTATGGCTACACCTTC.

A few counts support this clone. One end of the junction fails to match germline, which may point to a read error. This rearrangement joins TRBV5-1 to TRBJ2-7; TRBD1 might be the D (6 bases). CDR1 SGHRS and CDR2 YFSETQ come from the germline V gene. The CDR3 is made up of 14 amino acids. The CDR3 protein is CASSPTRGAYGQYF. The DNA of the CDR3 is TGCGCCAGCAGCCCAACCAGGGGAGCCTACGGGCAGTACTTC.

Regarding this clone: The junction differs from germline at one of its ends, possibly a read error. The gene calls are TRBV2 and TRBJ2-7, with 8 bases lining up with TRBD1. The CDR3 totals 14 residues. Germline loops: CDR1 SNHLY, CDR2 FYNNEI. CDR3 region: CASSEAGRGRPLSF. The CDR3 nucleotides are TGTGCCAGCAGTGAAGCAGGCAGGGGGCGCCCCCTGAGCTTC.

J is TRBJ2-3 and V is TRBV4-1, with 7 bases fitting TRBD1. Germline assignment: CDR1 MGHRA and CDR2 YSYEKL. Trimming took 2 bases from V and 2 from J; bases not matched to a gene: 7. The CDR3 loop spans 16 amino acids. The CDR3 reads CASSQYWQGDTDTQYF. The CDR3 DNA follows: TGCGCCAGCAGCCAATACTGGCAGGGGGACACAGATACGCAGTATTTT.

This clone was recorded only once. The V and J genes are TRBV7-6 and TRBJ2-2; 9 bases fit TRBD1. Germline values: CDR1 SGHVS, CDR2 FNYEAQ. The ends lost 3 bases at V and 4 bases at J; junction bases unmatched: 6. CDR3 length equals 16 residues. The CDR3 reads CASSLGGTGTTGELFF. CDR3 DNA: TGTGCCAGCAGCTTGGGCGGGACAGGGACCACCGGGGAGCTGTTTTTT.

This clone was counted once. The CDR3 sequence is CASSQYRGPYEQYF. CDR3 bases: TGTGCCAGCAGCCAATACAGGGGGCCCTACGAGCAGTACTTC. The J gene is TRBJ2-7, the V gene TRBV16, with 9 bases that match TRBD1. The CDR3 runs to 14 residues. V lost 1 base to trimming and J lost 2 bases; unmatched junction nucleotides: 0. Per the germline V gene, CDR1 is KGHSY and CDR2 is FQNENV. The full variable domain, its missing parts supplied by reference TRBV16 and TRBJ2-7, is GEEVAQTPKHLVRGEGQKAKLYCAPIKGHSYVFWYQQVLKNEFKFLISFQNENVFDETGMPKERFSAKCLPNSPCSLEIQATKLEDSAVYFCASSQYRGPYEQYFGPGTRLTVT.

The chain is built from TRBV29-1 and TRBJ2-1; D unresolved. The germline CDR1 and CDR2 sequences are SQVTM and ANQGSEA. This CDR3 region has 13 residues. Trimming left V 7 bases short and J 0 bases short, with 10 bases between. CDR3 nucleotides: TGCAGCGGTCGGAGCTTCTCCTACAATGAGCAGTTCTTC. Amino acids: CSGRSFSYNEQFF.

The gene calls are TRBV5-4 and TRBJ2-7; 12 positions agree with TRBD2. Germline CDR1 SGHNT, CDR2 YYREEE (reference sequence). With 0 bases clipped from V and 2 bases from J, the junction kept 3 bases outside the gene matches. This CDR3 contains 16 residues. CDR3 coding DNA: TGTGCCAGCAGCTTGGGACTAGCGGGAGACCCCTACGAGCAGTACTTC. Its translation is CASSLGLAGDPYEQYF.

This clone was found a few times. This chain uses TRBV5-4 with TRBJ2-7; TRBD1 might be the D (5 bases). The CDR3 length is 12 residues. Germline V CDR1 and CDR2: SGHNT, YYREEE (reference sequence). Trimming left V 0 bases short and J 5 bases short, with 6 bases between. The CDR3 loop is CASSLDRHEQYF. DNA of the CDR3: TGTGCCAGCAGCTTGGACAGGCACGAGCAGTACTTC.

J is TRBJ1-4 and V is TRBV4-3; 9 bases are shared with TRBD1. Germline V gives CDR1 LGHNA, CDR2 YSLEER. J lost 4 bases, V lost 4 bases, and 16 bases had no gene match. The CDR3 is made up of 19 amino acids. The CDR3 DNA reads as TGCGCCAGCAGCCGAGATAGGACAGGGGCAACCTCGTATAATGAAAAACTGTTTTTT. It codes for CASSRDRTGATSYNEKLFF.

The chain uses TRBV18 and TRBJ1-2; D possibly corresponds to TRBD1 (6 bases). The germline V gene encodes CDR1 KGHSH and CDR2 LQKENI. V lost 3 bases and J lost 6, with 11 bases in between. The CDR3 contains 13 residues. CDR3 DNA: TGTGCCAGCTCACCGGACAGTTCAAATGGCTACACCTTC. Its protein is CASSPDSSNGYTF.

Only a few counts were recorded for this clone. This rearrangement joins TRBV9 to TRBJ2-3; 7 bases map to TRBD2. The CDR3 sequence is 15 residues long. From germline, CDR1 is SGDLS and CDR2 YYNGEE. Unmatched junction bases numbered 7, after V lost 0 bases and J lost 6 bases. CDR3 region: CASSVGWGRADTQYF. The CDR3, as DNA: TGTGCCAGCAGCGTAGGATGGGGGAGGGCGGATACGCAGTATTTT.

The chain couples TRBV18 to TRBJ1-5, with D maybe TRBD1 (5 bases). The CDR3 loop spans 16 amino acids. Germline values: CDR1 KGHSH, CDR2 LQKENI. Trimming removed 4 bases from V and 6 bases from J, with 19 bases in between. CDR3 in amino acids: CASSRNGGDPIQPQHF. In DNA form, the CDR3 reads TGTGCCAGCTCACGGAACGGGGGAGACCCAATTCAGCCCCAGCATTTT. Full variable domain (remainder filled in from reference TRBV18 and TRBJ1-5): NAGVMQNPRHLVRRRGQEARLRCSPMKGHSHVYWYRQLPEEGLKFMVYLQKENIIDESGMPKERFSAEFPKEGPSILRIQQVVRGDSAAYFCASSRNGGDPIQPQHFGDGTRLSIL.

V is TRBV2 and J is TRBJ2-7; TRBD1 matches at 10 bases. This CDR3 contains 15 residues. With 6 bases clipped from V and 4 bases from J, the junction kept 9 bases outside the gene matches. Germline CDR1 SNHLY, CDR2 FYNNEI. CDR3 coding DNA: TGTGCCAGCAGGCTACCGGGACAGGGGAGGTACGAGCAGTACTTC. It is translated as CASRLPGQGRYEQYF.

This clone occurred once. The chain links TRBV6-5 to TRBJ1-2; D might be TRBD1 (5 bases). Germline V gene sequence: CDR1 MNHEY, CDR2 SVGAGI. The CDR3 loop spans 12 amino acids. The ends were cut back, 5 bases at V and 5 bases at J, with 9 bases in the middle. This CDR3 reads CASSPSGYGYTF. For the CDR3, the DNA is TGTGCCAGCAGTCCCTCAGGGTATGGCTACACCTTC.

This clone showed up just a few times. The genes are TRBV18 and TRBJ1-6; D unclear. This CDR3 region has 15 residues. V was pared by 2 bases and J by 5 bases, with 10 bases between. Germline CDR1 and CDR2: KGHSH and LQKENI. The CDR3 region is CASSPGSTDNSPLHF. CDR3 bases: TGTGCCAGCTCACCAGGCAGCACAGATAATTCACCCCTCCACTTT. The full variable domain, its missing parts supplied by reference TRBV18 and TRBJ1-6, is NAGVMQNPRHLVRRRGQEARLRCSPMKGHSHVYWYRQLPEEGLKFMVYLQKENIIDESGMPKERFSAEFPKEGPSILRIQQVVRGDSAAYFCASSPGSTDNSPLHFGNGTRLTVT.

The rearrangement joins TRBV6-5 to TRBJ1-1; tentatively, D is TRBD1 (5 bases). CDR1 and CDR2 from the germline V gene are MNHEY and SVGAGI. V was cut by 0 bases and J by 4 bases, with 12 bases left in between. This CDR3 comprises 15 residues. The CDR3, as DNA: TGTGCCAGCAGTTACTCTGGCAGGGCCGCCACTGAAGCTTTCTTT. Residues: CASSYSGRAATEAFF.

The chain links TRBV4-3 to TRBJ2-3, with 12 bases aligning to TRBD2. The V gene's germline CDR1 is LGHNA and CDR2 YSLEER. V was clipped by 2 bases and J by 3 bases; unmatched bases: 6. This CDR3 spans 17 amino acids. In DNA form, the CDR3 reads TGCGCCAGCAGCCAACGCCTCCTAGCGGGGGGGACAGATACGCAGTATTTT. Its protein is CASSQRLLAGGTDTQYF.

This clone has just a few counts. This chain connects TRBV13 to TRBJ1-6; a weak D match, TRBD1 (6 bases). The V and J ends lost 5 bases and 9 bases respectively, with 8 bases between them. Germline CDR1 reads PRHDT; CDR2 reads FYEKMQ (reference sequence). The CDR3 covers 12 residues. The CDR3 protein is CASSPGASPLHF. The CDR3 region has the DNA TGTGCCAGCAGCCCAGGGGCTTCACCCCTCCACTTT.

This clone was recorded a few times. This rearrangement joins TRBV7-9 to TRBJ1-1; D might be TRBD1 (5 bases). V lost 1 base and J lost 0, with 9 bases in between. From germline, CDR1 is SEHNR and CDR2 FQNEAQ (reference sequence). This CDR3 region has 15 residues. CDR3: CASSLVGGLNTEAFF. The CDR3 region has the DNA TGTGCCAGCAGCTTAGTGGGGGGTTTGAACACTGAAGCTTTCTTT. The variable domain in full, with the rest retrieved from reference TRBV7-9 and TRBJ1-1, is DTGVSQNPRHKITKRGQNVTFRCDPISEHNRLYWYRQTLGQGPEFLTYFQNEAQLEKSRLLSDRFSAERPKGSFSTLEIQRTEQGDSAMYLCASSLVGGLNTEAFFGQGTRLTVV.

V and J are TRBV6-6 and TRBJ1-5; D perhaps matches TRBD1 (5 bases). Germline-derived CDR1 and CDR2 are MNHNY and SVGAGI (reference sequence). The CDR3 runs to 13 residues. V shed 5 bases and J shed 3 bases, with 8 bases lying between them. DNA for the CDR3: TGTGCCAGCAGTCAGACAGACAATCAGCCCCAGCATTTT. Its translation: CASSQTDNQPQHF.

The V call is TRBV5-6, the J call TRBJ1-4; 8 positions match TRBD1. The CDR3 length is 14 residues. V trimming: 0 bases; J trimming: 5 bases; junction bases outside the gene matches: 0. Germline V gene data show CDR1 as SGHDT and CDR2 as YYEEEE. CDR3 DNA: TGTGCCAGCAGCTTGGGACAGGGGAATGAAAAACTGTTTTTT. Translation: CASSLGQGNEKLFF.

The chain combines TRBV9 with TRBJ2-1, with TRBD2 matching over 9 bases. CDR1 and CDR2 (germline): SGDLS, YYNGEE. Trimming removed 6 bases from V and 4 bases from J; junction bases left unmatched: 26. The CDR3 is made up of 21 amino acids. The CDR3 sequence: CASKRCVGCSGRVSHYNEQFF. The CDR3 nucleotides read TGTGCCAGCAAGCGGTGTGTGGGCTGTAGCGGGAGAGTTAGCCATTACAATGAGCAGTTCTTC.

This sequence joins TRBV15 and TRBJ2-2; D is undetermined. CDR1 is LNHNV, CDR2 YYDKDF, per germline (reference sequence). The CDR3 extends over 13 amino acids. Trimming removed 0 bases from V and 7 bases from J, with 6 bases in between. CDR3 sequence: CATSRERFGELFF. In DNA, the CDR3 is TGTGCCACCAGCAGAGAGCGCTTCGGGGAGCTGTTTTTT.

CDR3 in amino acids: CASSRPTGLVDTQYF. The CDR3 nucleotides are TGTGCCAGCAGCCGGCCCACGGGACTAGTAGATACGCAGTATTTT. The chain uses TRBV7-8 and TRBJ2-3, with 8 bases lining up with TRBD2. There are 15 residues in the CDR3. CDR1 is SGHVS and CDR2 is FQNEAQ in the germline V gene. Trimming took 5 bases from V and 5 from J; bases not matched to a gene: 9.